A single sample is the source of the 5 T cell receptor beta chains below, sequenced in a study of T cell responses to AZD1222 COVID-19 vaccine. TCRdb's copy holds only in-frame clones and misses some; the assay was immunoSEQ multiplex PCR. The repertoire holds about 79,000 clones, with about 91% as singletons. The sample was peripheral blood, taken on day 0 of MenACWY control vaccination. All receptors derive from an adult in good health.

V and J are TRBV19 and TRBJ1-6, with 8 positions matching TRBD1. The V and J ends lost 8 bases and 12 bases, in that order; junction bases with no gene match: 12. This CDR3 has 14 residues. Germline CDR1 and CDR2: LNHDA and SQIVND (reference sequence). DNA of the CDR3: TGTGCCAGTCAAGTAGGGCAGGGGGCCATACCCCTCCACTTT. Translated, it gives CASQVGQGAIPLHF.

The rearrangement joins TRBV10-3 to TRBJ1-4, with D unclear. The V gene's germline CDR1 is ENHRY and CDR2 SYGVKD. V was shortened by 2 bases and J by 4 bases, with 8 bases between the two germline ends. The CDR3 extends over 14 amino acids. CDR3 in DNA: TGTGCCATCAGTGAGGACAATAGTAATGAAAAACTGTTTTTT. Its protein is CAISEDNSNEKLFF.

This clone was counted between two and nine times. V usage is TRBV29-1 and J usage is TRBJ1-6, with 9 positions matching TRBD1. The CDR3 runs 13 residues. Germline V gene data show CDR1 as SQVTM and CDR2 as ANQGSEA. V dropped 7 bases and J dropped 7; count of bases not matched to a gene: 5. The CDR3 is CSARDRENSPLHF. The DNA for the CDR3 is TGCAGCGCCCGGGACAGGGAAAATTCACCCCTCCACTTT.

This clone was seen just once. The rearrangement links TRBV5-4 to TRBJ2-7; D is unclear. Deletions cut 4 bases from V and 1 base from J, with 9 bases between. CDR1 SGHNT and CDR2 YYREEE come from the germline V gene (reference sequence). The length of the CDR3 is 13 residues. CDR3 DNA sequence: TGTGCCAGCAGCCTTGGGAATTCCTACGAGCAGTACTTC. Translating gives CASSLGNSYEQYF.

J is TRBJ2-5 and V is TRBV7-3; 9 bases fit TRBD1. J was trimmed by 3 bases and V by 5 bases; bases with no gene match: 1. CDR1 and CDR2 from the germline V gene are SGHTA and FQGTGA. This CDR3 has 13 amino acids. The CDR3 here is CASSTGGEETQYF. DNA for the CDR3: TGTGCCAGCAGCACAGGGGGCGAAGAGACCCAGTACTTC.